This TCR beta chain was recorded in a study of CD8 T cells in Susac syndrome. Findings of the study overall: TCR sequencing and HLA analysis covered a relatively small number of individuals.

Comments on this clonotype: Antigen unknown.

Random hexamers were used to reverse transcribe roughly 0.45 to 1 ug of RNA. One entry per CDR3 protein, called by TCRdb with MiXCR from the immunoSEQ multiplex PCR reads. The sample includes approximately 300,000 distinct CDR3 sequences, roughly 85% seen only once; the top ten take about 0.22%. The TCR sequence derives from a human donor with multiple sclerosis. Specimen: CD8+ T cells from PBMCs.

The CDR3 sequence: CASSVGQGTYGYTF. CDR3 coding DNA: TGTGCCAGCAGCGTCGGACAGGGAACTTATGGCTACACCTTC. V and J are TRBV9 and TRBJ1-2, with TRBD1 matching over 8 bases. Germline V gene data show CDR1 as SGDLS and CDR2 as YYNGEE. CDR3 length: 14 residues. Trimming took 2 bases from V and 5 from J; bases not matched to a gene: 5.